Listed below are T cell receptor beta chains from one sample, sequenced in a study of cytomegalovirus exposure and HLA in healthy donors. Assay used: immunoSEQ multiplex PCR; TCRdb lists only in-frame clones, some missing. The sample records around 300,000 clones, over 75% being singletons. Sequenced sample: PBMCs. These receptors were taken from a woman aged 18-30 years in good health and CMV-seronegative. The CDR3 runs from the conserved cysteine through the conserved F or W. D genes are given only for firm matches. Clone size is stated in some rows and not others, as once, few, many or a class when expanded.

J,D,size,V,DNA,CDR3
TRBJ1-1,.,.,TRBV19,TGTGCCAGTCATGTAACAGGTTACGAAGCTTTCTTT,CASHVTGYEAFF
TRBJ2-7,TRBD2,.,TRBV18,TGTGCCAGCTCACCACTGGGGACTAGCGGGAGCGAGCAGTACTTC,CASSPLGTSGSEQYF
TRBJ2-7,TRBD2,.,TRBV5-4,TGTGCCAGCAGTCGAATGGGACTAAACTACGAGCAGTACTTC,CASSRMGLNYEQYF
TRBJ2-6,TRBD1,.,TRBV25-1,TGTGCCAGCAGGGCAAACCAGGGGGTGGACTCAGGGGCCAACGTCCTGACTTTC,CASRANQGVDSGANVLTF
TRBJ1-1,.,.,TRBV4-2,TGTGCCAGCAGCCCCACACCAGGTGCGAACACTGAAGCTTTCTTT,CASSPTPGANTEAFF
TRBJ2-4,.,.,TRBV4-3,TGCGCCAGCAGCCAAGATTCGATGGAGACCATCAAAAACATTCAGTACTTC,CASSQDSMETIKNIQYF
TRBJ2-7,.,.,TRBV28,TGTGCCAGCAGTCCCACACTTTACAGGGATTCCTACGAGCAGTACTTC,CASSPTLYRDSYEQYF
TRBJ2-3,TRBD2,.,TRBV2,TGTGCCAGCTTTAGCGGGACCTACACAGATACGCAGTATTTT,CASFSGTYTDTQYF
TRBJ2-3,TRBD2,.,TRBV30,TGTGCCTCCCGGGGGGGGGCTGGGGCAGATACGCAGTATTTT,CASRGGAGADTQYF
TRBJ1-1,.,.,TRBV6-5,TGTGCCAGCAGTTACTCCGGGGATGGGAACACTGAAGCTTTCTTT,CASSYSGDGNTEAFF
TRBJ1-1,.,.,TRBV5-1,TGCGCCAGCAGCCCAGTCGTGAACACTGAAGCTTTCTTT,CASSPVVNTEAFF
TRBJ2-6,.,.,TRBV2,TGTGCCAGTATTACAGACTCTGGGGCCAACGTCCTGACTTTC,CASITDSGANVLTF
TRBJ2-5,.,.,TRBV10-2,TGCGCCAGCAGTGACTCGTCAGGGCTCAAAGAGACCCAGTACTTC,CASSDSSGLKETQYF
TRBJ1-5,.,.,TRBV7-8,TGTGCCAGCAGCCCTCGGACAGCATATAGCAATCAGCCCCAGCATTTT,CASSPRTAYSNQPQHF
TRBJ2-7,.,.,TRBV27,TGTGCCAGCAGTTGGGGTGGAGGCTACGAGCAGTACTTC,CASSWGGGYEQYF
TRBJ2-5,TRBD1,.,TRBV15,TGTGCCACCAGCAGAGGAACCGGGACAGGGGAAGAGACCCAGTACTTC,CATSRGTGTGEETQYF
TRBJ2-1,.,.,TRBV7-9,TGTGCCAGCAGCTTAGACAGGGTTTACAATGAGCAGTTCTTC,CASSLDRVYNEQFF
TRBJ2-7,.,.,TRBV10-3,TGTGCCATCAGTGAGACGGGGAGCTACGAGCAGTACTTC,CAISETGSYEQYF
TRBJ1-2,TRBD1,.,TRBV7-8,TGTGCCAGCAGCGGGAGCCCCGGACAGGGAATAAGTGGCTACACCTTC,CASSGSPGQGISGYTF
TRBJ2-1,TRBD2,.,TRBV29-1,TGCAGCGCCAAGGGGATTGGACTAGCGGGGCCCAATGAGCAGTTCTTC,CSAKGIGLAGPNEQFF
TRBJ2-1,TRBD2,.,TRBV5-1,TGCGCCAGCAGCTTGGGGACTAGCGGGAGCTCCTACAATGAGCAGTTCTTC,CASSLGTSGSSYNEQFF
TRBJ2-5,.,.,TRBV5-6,TGTGCCAGCAGCTTGGCTGAGGGGACCCAGTACTTC,CASSLAEGTQYF
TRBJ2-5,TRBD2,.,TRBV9,TGTGCCAGCAGCGGGGGGGGAGAGACCCAGTACTTC,CASSGGGETQYF
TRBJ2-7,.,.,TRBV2,TGTGCCAGCAGTGATTCGCATAGCGGCGGCTACGAGCAGTACTTC,CASSDSHSGGYEQYF
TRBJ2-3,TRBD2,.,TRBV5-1,TGCGCCAGCAGCCCAGGGACACTAGCGGGAGGCCGCACAGATACGCAGTATTTT,CASSPGTLAGGRTDTQYF
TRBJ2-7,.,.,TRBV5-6,TGTGCCAGCAGCTTGAGGGGAAGCCTACATTCGGGCTGG,CASSLRGSLHSGW
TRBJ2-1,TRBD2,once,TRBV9,TGTGCCAGCAGCGTAGAAGATCTAGCGGGGTACAATGAGCAGTTCTTC,CASSVEDLAGYNEQFF
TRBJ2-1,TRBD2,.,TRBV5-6,TGTGCCAGCAGCCTCGGACTAGCGGGAAGGAACAATGAGCAGTTCTTC,CASSLGLAGRNNEQFF
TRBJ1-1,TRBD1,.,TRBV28,TGTGCCACAGCCAGGGGGCGCGACACTGAAGCTTTCTTT,CATARGRDTEAFF
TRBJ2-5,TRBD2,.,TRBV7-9,TGTGCCAGCAGCCGTAGCGGGAGGGTGGAGACCCAGTACTTC,CASSRSGRVETQYF
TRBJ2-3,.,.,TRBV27,TGTGCCAGCAGTTTAAGGCCCTCCCGGGGTCGAACAGATACGCAGTATTTT,CASSLRPSRGRTDTQYF
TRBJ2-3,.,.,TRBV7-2,TGTGCCAGCAGCTTAGACCCCCGGGTGACGGGGGTTACGCAGTATTTT,CASSLDPRVTGVTQYF
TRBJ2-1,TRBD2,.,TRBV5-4,TGTGCCAGCACCCCCGGGCTGGGGAGGGACTACAATGAGCAGTTCTTC,CASTPGLGRDYNEQFF
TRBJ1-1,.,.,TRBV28,TGTGCCAGCAGTTTGGGCAGGAACACTGAAGCTTTCTTT,CASSLGRNTEAFF
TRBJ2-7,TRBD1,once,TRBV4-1,TGCGCCAGCAGCCGCGGGACAGGCCCATCCGAGCAGTACTTC,CASSRGTGPSEQYF
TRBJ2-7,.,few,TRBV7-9,TGTGCCAGCAGCAACGGACAGTACGAGCAGTACTTC,CASSNGQYEQYF
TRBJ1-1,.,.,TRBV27,TGTGCCAGCAGTAATCTATGGTCCAGCGTGAACACTGAAGCTTTCTTT,CASSNLWSSVNTEAFF
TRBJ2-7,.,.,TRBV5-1,TGCGCCAGCAGCTTGGGCCCGGGGAGTTCCTACGAGCAGTACTTC,CASSLGPGSSYEQYF
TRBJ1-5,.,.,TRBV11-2,TGTGCCAGCAGCTTAAGCAGCAATCAGCCCCAGCATTTT,CASSLSSNQPQHF
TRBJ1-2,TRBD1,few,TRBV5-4,TGTGCCAGCAGCCGCTACAGGGACAGGGGCTATGGCTACACCTTC,CASSRYRDRGYGYTF
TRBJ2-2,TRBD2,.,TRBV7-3,TGTGCCAGCAGCTTAGGACTAGCGGGAGTCGGGGAGCTGTTTTTT,CASSLGLAGVGELFF
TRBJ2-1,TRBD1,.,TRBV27,TGTGCCAGCAGTTTTAGGACAGGGCCCTCCTACAATGAGCAGTTCTTC,CASSFRTGPSYNEQFF
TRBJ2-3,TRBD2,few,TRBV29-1,TGCAGCGTTGAAAGAGGGACTAGCGGGAGTCCAGACCTCACAGATACGCAGTATTTT,CSVERGTSGSPDLTDTQYF
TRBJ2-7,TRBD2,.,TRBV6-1,TGTGCCAGCAGTCCTAGCGGGGGACCCTACGAGCAGTACTTC,CASSPSGGPYEQYF
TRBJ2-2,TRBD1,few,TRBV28,TGTGCCATCCGGGGACAGCCCAACACCGGGGAGCTGTTTTTT,CAIRGQPNTGELFF
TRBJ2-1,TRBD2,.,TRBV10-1,TGCGCCAGCCTGAACCCACCTCTTCCATCTATCTCCGGGACTAGCAATGAGCAGTTCTTC,CASLNPPLPSISGTSNEQFF
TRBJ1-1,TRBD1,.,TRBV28,TGTGCCAGCAGTTTAACGCAGGGGGGCACGAACACTGAAGCTTTCTTT,CASSLTQGGTNTEAFF
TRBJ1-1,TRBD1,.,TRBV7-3,TGTGCCAGCAGCACCACAGGGGTGAACACTGAAGCTTTCTTT,CASSTTGVNTEAFF
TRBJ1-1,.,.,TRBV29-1,TGCAGCGTTGTGGGACTCATGAACACTGAAGCTTTCTTT,CSVVGLMNTEAFF
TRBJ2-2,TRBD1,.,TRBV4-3,TGCGCCAGCAGGAAAAACGACAGGGGGCGGGCCGGGGAGCTGTTTTTT,CASRKNDRGRAGELFF
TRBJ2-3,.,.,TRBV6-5,TGTGCCAGCAGTCCGGAACCAGGGACAGATACGCAGTATTTT,CASSPEPGTDTQYF
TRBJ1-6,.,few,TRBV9,TGTGCCAGCAGCCCCAAAGTACAGGCCGGGACAAAGGGATCACCCCTCCACTTT,CASSPKVQAGTKGSPLHF
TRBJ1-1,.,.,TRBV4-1,TGCGCCAGCAGCCATGTGACGGGGAACACTGAAGCTTTCTTT,CASSHVTGNTEAFF